This paragraph reports one TCR beta chain. The antigen remains unidentified. The sample belongs to a study of human T cells and chemical hapten exposure. Overall study findings and caveats: Compared to controls, expanded TCRs made significantly more large clusters of similar CDR3s.

TCRdb processed the RACE reads anew with MiXCR; each CDR3 protein has one entry. The profile shows fewer than 200,000 distinct CDR3 sequences, around a quarter of them singletons. The germline gives CDR1 MNHEY, CDR2 SVGEGT. The ends were cut back, 6 bases at V and 13 bases at J, with 16 bases in the middle. This CDR3 has 13 residues. Time point described: patch test 3, about 24 weeks after DPC sensitization. Indicated treatment: therapeutic diphenylcyclopropenone sensitization with weekly scalp DPC. This receptor was identified in a woman between 18 and 29 years old with alopecia areata. Some clones in this sample may be carry-over from other donors' samples. The chain has TRBV6-2 or TRBV6-3 and TRBJ1-6, with D tentatively TRBD1 (5 bases). This specimen was whole blood, taken in connection with sensitization to the hapten diphenylcyclopropenone (DPC). The CDR3 DNA is TGTGCCAGCAGAACCCCGGGACCAGGCCCCCTCCACTTT. It is translated as CASRTPGPGPLHF.